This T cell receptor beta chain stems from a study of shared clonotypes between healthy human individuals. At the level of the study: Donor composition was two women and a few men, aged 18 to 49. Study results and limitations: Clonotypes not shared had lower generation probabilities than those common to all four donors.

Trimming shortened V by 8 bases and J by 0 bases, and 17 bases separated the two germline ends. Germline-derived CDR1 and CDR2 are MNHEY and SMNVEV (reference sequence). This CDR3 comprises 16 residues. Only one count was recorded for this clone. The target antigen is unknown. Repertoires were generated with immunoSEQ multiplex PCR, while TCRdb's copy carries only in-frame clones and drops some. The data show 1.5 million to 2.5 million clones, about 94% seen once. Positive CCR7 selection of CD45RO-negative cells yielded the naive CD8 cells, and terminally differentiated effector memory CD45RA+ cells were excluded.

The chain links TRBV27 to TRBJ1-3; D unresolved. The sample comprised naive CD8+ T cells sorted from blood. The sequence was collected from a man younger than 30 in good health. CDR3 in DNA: TGTGCCAGCTCCCTCTTGGGCGGGCCCTCTGGAAACACCATATATTTT. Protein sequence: CASSLLGGPSGNTIYF.